The 8 T cell receptor beta chains below were found in one sample sequenced in a study of T cells in women clearing cervical HPV infection. The repertoire was sequenced with immunoSEQ multiplex PCR; TCRdb's copy has only in-frame clones and lacks some. This listing includes about 30,000 clones. Sequencing input: blood buffy coat. The source is a woman between 18 and 70 years old with a cervical HPV16 infection that either progressed to CIN3+ or cleared (not recorded which).

A remark on this clone: The observed sequence ends 3 residues before the CDR3 terminus, with the missing tail filled in from the germline J gene. The gene calls are TRBV6-2 or TRBV6-3 and TRBJ1-1, with D perhaps TRBD1 (5 bases). V lost 1 base, J lost 0 bases, and 9 bases lay in between. This CDR3 comprises 15 residues. In germline, CDR1 is MNHEY, CDR2 SVGEGT. CDR3 DNA, as far as it was read: TGTGCCAGCAGTTACTTCAGGGTAATGAACACTGAA. It encodes CASSYFRVMNTE. The entire CDR3 sequence reads CASSYFRVMNTEAFF.

The part of the CDR3 DNA that was read is TGTGCCATCAGTGAGTCGCTAGGACTAGCCAAAAACATT. The encoded protein is CAISESLGLAKNI. The entire CDR3 reads CAISESLGLAKNIQYF. The gene calls are TRBV10-3 and TRBJ2-4, with D maybe TRBD2 (5 bases). The observed sequence ends 3 residues before the CDR3 terminus, with the missing tail filled in from the germline J gene. The CDR3 is 16 amino acids. V shed 0 bases and J shed 0 bases, with 9 bases lying between them. CDR1 and CDR2 from the germline V gene are ENHRY and SYGVKD.

Partial CDR3 DNA: TGCGCCAGCAGCGCGACAGGTTCCTCTGGGGCCAACGTC. Protein: CASSATGSSGANV. The full CDR3 reads CASSATGSSGANVLTF. The gene calls are TRBV5-1 and TRBJ2-6; a weak D match, TRBD1 (6 bases). The CDR3 goes on 3 residues after the read ends, and that part is filled in from the germline J gene. Trimming took 4 bases from V and 0 from J, leaving 11 bases between them. The CDR3 contains 16 residues. The germline CDR1 and CDR2 sequences are SGHRS and YFSETQ. The variable domain in full, completed from reference TRBV5-1 and TRBJ2-6, reads KAGVTQTPRYLIKTRGQQVTLSCSPISGHRSVSWYQQTPGQGLQFLFEYFSETQRNKGNFPGRFSGRQFSNSRSEMNVSTLELGDSALYLCASSATGSSGANVLTFGAGSRLTVL.

Remarks on this clone: The read is 3 residues too short to cover the CDR3 end, so that end is filled in from the germline J gene. The chain is built from TRBV7-2 and TRBJ2-7; D unresolved. The CDR3 loop spans 14 amino acids. Trimming stripped 0 bases from V and 3 bases from J, with 9 bases between. Germline V lookup: CDR1 SGHTA, CDR2 FQGNSA. CDR3 DNA (partial): TGTGCCAGCAGCTTAGCACAAGCAGGCTACGAG. It codes for CASSLAQAGYE. The entire CDR3 protein is CASSLAQAGYEQYF.

Of note for this clone: Read data end 3 residues before the CDR3 end; the end is taken from the germline J gene. The chain couples TRBV7-8 to TRBJ2-1, with 13 bases lining up with TRBD2. After removal of 5 bases from V and 6 bases from J, the junction contained 4 bases not matched to a gene. CDR3 length: 15 amino acids. Germline-derived CDR1 and CDR2 are SGHVS and FQNEAQ. The sequenced part of the CDR3 DNA is TGTGCCAGCAGCCGACTAGCGGGAGGTCCCAATGAG. It specifies CASSRLAGGPNE. The CDR3, in full, reads CASSRLAGGPNEQFF. Together with reference TRBV7-8 and TRBJ2-1, the CDR3 gives the full variable domain: GAGVSQSPRYKVAKRGQDVALRCDPISGHVSLFWYQQALGQGPEFLTYFQNEAQLDKSGLPSDRFFAERPEGSVSTLKIQRTQQEDSAVYLCASSRLAGGPNEQFFGPGTRLTVL.

Points on this clone: The sequenced fragment ends 3 residues before the CDR3 boundary, so the rest is inferred from the germline J gene. V gene TRBV18 combines with J gene TRBJ2-1; TRBD2 agrees at 10 bases. Germline CDR1 KGHSH, CDR2 LQKENI. With V trimmed by 4 bases and J by 8 bases, 2 bases remained unmatched. The CDR3 length is 13 residues. Partial CDR3 DNA: TGTGCCAGCTCACGGCTAGCGGGAGATGAG. Amino acids: CASSRLAGDE. Given in full, the CDR3 is CASSRLAGDEQFF.

A note on this clone: Coverage ceases 3 residues before the CDR3 finishes, and the germline J gene fills in the end. The rearrangement uses TRBV18 and TRBJ2-2; D might be TRBD2 (5 bases). Trimming took off 3 bases at V and 5 bases at J, with 13 bases between the two ends. The CDR3 has 15 residues. The germline V gene encodes CDR1 KGHSH and CDR2 LQKENI. The covered CDR3 bases are TGTGCCAGCTCACCGGGCCGCCGGGGAACCGGGGAG. This encodes CASSPGRRGTGE. The CDR3, in full, reads CASSPGRRGTGELFF.

As concerns this clone: The read ends 3 residues early relative to the CDR3; the germline J gene fills the gap. V is TRBV30 and J is TRBJ2-3; tentatively, D is TRBD1 (5 bases). CDR1 is GTSNPN, CDR2 SVGIG, per germline (reference sequence). This CDR3 has 14 amino acids. V lost 2 bases and J 0 bases, leaving 9 bases between the germline ends. CDR3 DNA (partial): TGTGCCTGGAGTTTTGGGGCCAGCACAGATACG. Its protein is CAWSFGASTDT. The full CDR3 protein is CAWSFGASTDTQYF.